The present entry profiles one T cell receptor (beta chain) with its context. The junction does not match germline at one end; this may be a read error. These data are taken from a study of tumor-infiltrating lymphocytes in primary liver carcinoma. Across the whole study: Those sampled were patients whose primary liver carcinoma was treated by surgical resection.

Starting material of 500 to 600 ng total RNA yielded TCR beta cDNA via a constant-region primer. A slightly modified ARM-PCR protocol with three nested multiplex PCR rounds produced these TCR beta libraries. TRBV1-TRBV30 forward primers and a C-beta reverse primer were used in the first two PCR rounds, which each ran for 10 cycles. TCRdb independently ran MiXCR on the multiplex PCR reads; one entry per CDR3 protein. This table has fewer than 400,000 distinct CDR3 sequences, more than 55% appearing once. Germline assignment: CDR1 SGHAT and CDR2 FQNNGV. CDR3 length equals 13 residues. Researchers drew blood RNA from unsorted whole blood and extracted germline DNA as well. Peripheral blood, 3.5 to 4 milliliters, was collected prior to surgery.

Sample: peripheral blood. The chain has TRBV11-2 and TRBJ1-2, with TRBD1 as a possible D gene (5 bases). The origin of this receptor is a man aged 35 to 55 with primary liver carcinoma and hepatitis B virus infection. The CDR3 sequence: CVSSFPGTRGYTF. The CDR3 nucleotides read TGTGTCAGCAGCTTCCCAGGGACGAGAGGCTACACCTTC.